This T cell receptor (beta chain) was captured in a study of T cell changes during pregnancy in multiple sclerosis. Generated by immunoSEQ multiplex PCR, the TCRdb table keeps only in-frame clones and is missing some. The profile shows some 70,000 clones, roughly 92% of them singletons. The CDR3 runs 11 residues. Trimming removed 5 bases from V and 0 bases from J, with 4 bases in between. Per the germline V gene, CDR1 is GTSNPN and CDR2 is SVGIG (reference sequence). The sequences come from peripheral blood, collected in the second trimester of pregnancy. The chain recombines TRBV30 with TRBJ1-1; no reliable D call. The TCR was taken from a female donor in good health, enrolled as a control in a pregnancy study. The CDR3 DNA is TGTGCCTGGGAGATGAACACTGAAGCTTTCTTT. Its translation: CAWEMNTEAFF.